The present T cell receptor (beta chain) was sequenced within a study of blood T cell repertoires in COVID-19. Study summary: COVID-19 samples, acute and convalescent, were from the United States, Italy and Spain. Sample material is recorded as cDNA or gDNA derived from T cells, B-cell-depleted T cells, or PBMCs.

Authors' analysis steps: Reference gene primer amplification gave nucleated cell count estimates. Clones were sequenced by immunoSEQ multiplex PCR, and TCRdb holds only the in-frame ones, with some missing. That table furnishes V, J and clone size, whereas the DNA furnished D and trimming. Among roughly 150,000 clones listed, 83% were seen once. The trim removed 0 bases at V and 5 bases at J, leaving 3 bases unmatched. The CDR3 loop spans 15 amino acids. Per germline, CDR1 SGHNT and CDR2 YYREEE (reference sequence). The TCR originated in a woman aged 80 or over with acute or convalescent COVID-19. The chain has TRBV5-4 and TRBJ2-2; 8 bases map to TRBD1. The sample consisted of peripheral blood. CDR3 loop: CASSLVQGATGELFF. DNA for the CDR3: TGTGCCAGCAGCTTGGTGCAGGGGGCAACCGGGGAGCTGTTTTTT.